The entry below describes one TCR beta chain. The sample's treatment: preoperative locoregional IRX-2 cytokine immunotherapy. This phase Ib study tested locoregional IRX-2 cytokine immunotherapy given before surgery. This sample was included in a study of preoperative IRX-2 immunotherapy in early breast cancer. Method: immunoSEQ multiplex PCR; TCRdb's copy keeps in-frame clones and lacks some. The sample has more than 50,000 clones; roughly 94% are singletons. This CDR3 contains 15 residues. Between the trimmed V and J ends, which lost 4 bases and 8 bases, there was a span of 16 bases. Germline CDR1 and CDR2: SGDLS and YYNGEE.

The gene calls are TRBV9 and TRBJ1-6; D gene uncertain. This sequence was found in a human donor with breast cancer. The specimen was taken from a patient treated with IRX-2 immunotherapy. The CDR3 DNA reads as TGTGCCAGCAGCCCGAACCGGGATACCTATTCACCCCTCCACTTT. Translated, it gives CASSPNRDTYSPLHF.